This T cell receptor (beta chain) is drawn from a study of T cells in Graves' hyperthyroidism and ophthalmopathy. Findings and caveats of the study: Separating ophthalmopathy from stable hyperthyroidism was achieved by a 13 V-J model. Most expanded thyroid clonotypes above 0.001 recurred in blood.

This clonotype was counted a single time. The antigen remains unidentified. It was RNA transcripts that yielded the amplified TCR beta CDR3 regions. HTBI primers drove first-round RT-PCR of the TCR CDR3. Each CDR3 protein is one row after TCRdb ran MiXCR on the multiplex PCR reads. The repertoire holds about 600,000 distinct CDR3 sequences, with roughly 15% as singletons. Active moderate-to-severe ophthalmopathy, Clinical Activity Score at least 3, NOSPECS at least 4, under 3 months' duration. The study excluded patients with uncontrolled infection, other autoimmune disease, pregnancy or lactation. This TCR was sampled from a woman aged 45-60 years with Graves' ophthalmopathy. The specimen sequenced was blood.

The CDR3 DNA reads TGTGCCAGCAGTCCCCCTAGGAGTGAGCAGTTCTTC. It yields the protein CASSPPRSEQFF. This chain joins TRBV6-1 and TRBJ2-1; D call uncertain. Trimming left V 5 bases short and J 9 bases short, with 11 bases between. Germline lookup yields CDR1 MNHNS and CDR2 SASEGT. This CDR3 region has 12 residues.